Listed below are T cell receptor beta chains from one sample, sequenced in a study of shared clonotypes between healthy human individuals. Method: immunoSEQ multiplex PCR; TCRdb's copy keeps in-frame clones and lacks some. Seen here are more than 2,000,000 clones, around nine tenths observed once, and the top ten hold over 0.12%. The sample taken for sequencing was naive CD4+ T cells sorted from blood. All receptors come from a young man in good health. CDR3s include the opening cysteine and the closing phenylalanine or tryptophan. A D gene is named only where the DNA matches it firmly. Clone size is shown for a subset of rows, as once, few, many or a class of expanded clone.

. | . | TRBJ2-3 | TRBV6-1 | TGTGCCAGCACCTATGATTGGACAGATACGCAGTATTTT | CASTYDWTDTQYF
TRBD2 | . | TRBJ2-5 | TRBV5-6 | TGTGCCAGCAGCCCGAAGAAGCGGGGGCACCGGGAGACCCAGTACTTC | CASSPKKRGHRETQYF
. | . | TRBJ1-1 | TRBV6-1 | TGTGCCAGCAGTGAGAGTTTGGGGCGAACTTTCTTT | CASSESLGRTFF
. | . | TRBJ2-7 | TRBV28 | TGTGCCAGCAGTCTCAGGGTCTACGAGCAGTACTTC | CASSLRVYEQYF
. | . | TRBJ2-7 | TRBV5-1 | TGCGCCAGCAGCTTCCAGAAGCAGTACTTC | CASSFQKQYF
TRBD1 | . | TRBJ2-5 | TRBV14 | TGTGCCAGCAGCCTCGAGACAGGGTTCTTGGAGACCCAGTACTTC | CASSLETGFLETQYF
. | . | TRBJ2-3 | TRBV4-3 | TGCGCCAGCAGCCAGGGGAGAGGTGTAGATACGCAGTATTTT | CASSQGRGVDTQYF
. | . | TRBJ2-7 | TRBV6-6 | TGTGCCAGCAGTTACGGGGGGCCAGCCTACGAGCAGTACTTC | CASSYGGPAYEQYF
TRBD1 | . | TRBJ1-1 | TRBV11-2 | TGTGCCAGCAGCTTAACAGGGGGCACTGAAGCTTTCTTT | CASSLTGGTEAFF
TRBD2 | . | TRBJ2-2 | TRBV11-2 | TGTGCCAGCAGCTTAGACCGAGCGGGGGGGCACCGGGAGCTGTTTTTT | CASSLDRAGGHRELFF
TRBD2 | once | TRBJ2-1 | TRBV5-4 | TGTGCCAGCAGCCAGGGACTAGGTGCCCGCGAGCAGTTCTTC | CASSQGLGAREQFF
. | . | TRBJ1-2 | TRBV15 | TGTGCCACCAGCACAGACTGGGACCGTCGGGATGGCTACACCTTC | CATSTDWDRRDGYTF
TRBD1 | . | TRBJ1-2 | TRBV2 | TGTGCCAGCAGACTCACAGGGGGGGATGGCTACACCTTC | CASRLTGGDGYTF
. | . | TRBJ1-5 | TRBV10-3 | TGTGCCACAGATCCGGGTAGCAATCAGCCCCAGCATTTT | CATDPGSNQPQHF
. | . | TRBJ2-1 | TRBV30 | TGTGCCTGGAGTGTATTTTATCGGGGAAATGAGCAGTTCTTC | CAWSVFYRGNEQFF
. | . | TRBJ2-5 | TRBV7-3 | TGTGCCAGCAGCTTGTTTGGGCCCCAAGAGACCCAGTACTTC | CASSLFGPQETQYF
. | . | TRBJ1-1 | TRBV5-4 | TGTGCCAGCAGCTTGTATCCGACCGGAAACACTGAAGCTTTCTTT | CASSLYPTGNTEAFF
TRBD1 | once | TRBJ1-2 | TRBV4-1 | TGCGCCAGCAGCCAAGATGGTTCCAGGGGGGTCTATGGCTACACCTTC | CASSQDGSRGVYGYTF
TRBD1 | . | TRBJ1-2 | TRBV5-1 | TGCGCCAGCAGCTTACGGACAGGGCGCCTTAACTATGGCTACACCTTC | CASSLRTGRLNYGYTF
TRBD1 | once | TRBJ1-2 | TRBV6-5 | TGTGCCAGCAGTTACGGGACAGCTAAGAACTATGGCTACACCTTC | CASSYGTAKNYGYTF
. | . | TRBJ1-5 | TRBV7-8 | TGTGCCAGCAGCCCGCAAGGGATTCAGCCCCAGCATTTT | CASSPQGIQPQHF
. | . | TRBJ1-4 | TRBV15 | TGTGCCACCAGCACCGGTCTGGCTGGTGAAAAACTGTTTTTT | CATSTGLAGEKLFF
TRBD2 | . | TRBJ2-7 | TRBV6-5 | TGTGCCAGCAGTTACTCGGTAGCGGGAGGGTACGAGCAGTACTTC | CASSYSVAGGYEQYF
. | . | TRBJ2-2 | TRBV4-1 | TGCGCCAGCAGCCTACAGTCGACTAGAGGCACCGGGGAGCTGTTTTTT | CASSLQSTRGTGELFF
TRBD2 | . | TRBJ2-1 | TRBV5-1 | TGCGCCAGCAGCTTGGGGTCTAGCGGGAACTCCTACAATGAGCAGTTCTTC | CASSLGSSGNSYNEQFF
TRBD2 | once | TRBJ2-1 | TRBV7-9 | TGTGCCAGCAGCTTGCGGGAGGGAAGAAGTGAGCAGTTCTTC | CASSLREGRSEQFF
. | . | TRBJ2-7 | TRBV14 | TGTGCCAGCAGCCCCTTAAGCACCCGTTCCTACGAGCAGTACTTC | CASSPLSTRSYEQYF
. | . | TRBJ1-1 | TRBV18 | TGTGCCAGCTCATCAACGACGGGGAACACTGAAGCTTTCTTT | CASSSTTGNTEAFF
TRBD2 | . | TRBJ2-1 | TRBV29-1 | TGCAGCGTTGAGGGACTAGTACGGACCAATGAGCAGTTCTTC | CSVEGLVRTNEQFF
. | . | TRBJ1-2 | TRBV10-2 | TGCGCCAGCAGTAGAGGGGGAAACTATGGCTACACCTTC | CASSRGGNYGYTF
TRBD1 | . | TRBJ1-3 | TRBV28 | TGTGCCAGCGAAAGGGGGCCCGGAAACACCATATATTTT | CASERGPGNTIYF
. | . | TRBJ2-5 | TRBV27 | TGTGCCAGCAGTTTGCAGGGAGAGACCCAGTACTTC | CASSLQGETQYF
TRBD2 | . | TRBJ2-3 | TRBV5-1 | TGCGCCAGCAGCGGGGCTAGCGGGAGTGTAGATACGCAGTATTTT | CASSGASGSVDTQYF
TRBD2 | . | TRBJ2-7 | TRBV18 | TGTGCCAGCTCACCCAGCGGGGGGGGCGAGCAGTACTTC | CASSPSGGGEQYF
TRBD2 | . | TRBJ2-1 | TRBV19 | TGTGCCAGTAGCCAAACTAGCGGGAACTACAATGAGCAGTTCTTC | CASSQTSGNYNEQFF
. | . | TRBJ1-6 | TRBV27 | TGTGCCAGCAGTCACGACACCCCGGTGGGTAATTCACCCCTCCACTTT | CASSHDTPVGNSPLHF
TRBD2 | . | TRBJ2-1 | TRBV5-1 | TGCGCCAGCAGCTTGGTTGCTAGCGGGGGTGCCTACAATGAGCAGTTCTTC | CASSLVASGGAYNEQFF
. | . | TRBJ2-2 | TRBV7-2 | TGTGCCAGCAGCTTAGTGGGAAGGAACACCGGGGAGCTGTTTTTT | CASSLVGRNTGELFF
. | . | TRBJ2-3 | TRBV5-4 | TGTGCCAGCAGCCGCGGATCAGATACGCAGTATTTT | CASSRGSDTQYF
. | . | TRBJ2-7 | TRBV28 | TGTGCCAGCAGTAAGCAACCAGGGAGCTCCTACGAGCAGTACTTC | CASSKQPGSSYEQYF